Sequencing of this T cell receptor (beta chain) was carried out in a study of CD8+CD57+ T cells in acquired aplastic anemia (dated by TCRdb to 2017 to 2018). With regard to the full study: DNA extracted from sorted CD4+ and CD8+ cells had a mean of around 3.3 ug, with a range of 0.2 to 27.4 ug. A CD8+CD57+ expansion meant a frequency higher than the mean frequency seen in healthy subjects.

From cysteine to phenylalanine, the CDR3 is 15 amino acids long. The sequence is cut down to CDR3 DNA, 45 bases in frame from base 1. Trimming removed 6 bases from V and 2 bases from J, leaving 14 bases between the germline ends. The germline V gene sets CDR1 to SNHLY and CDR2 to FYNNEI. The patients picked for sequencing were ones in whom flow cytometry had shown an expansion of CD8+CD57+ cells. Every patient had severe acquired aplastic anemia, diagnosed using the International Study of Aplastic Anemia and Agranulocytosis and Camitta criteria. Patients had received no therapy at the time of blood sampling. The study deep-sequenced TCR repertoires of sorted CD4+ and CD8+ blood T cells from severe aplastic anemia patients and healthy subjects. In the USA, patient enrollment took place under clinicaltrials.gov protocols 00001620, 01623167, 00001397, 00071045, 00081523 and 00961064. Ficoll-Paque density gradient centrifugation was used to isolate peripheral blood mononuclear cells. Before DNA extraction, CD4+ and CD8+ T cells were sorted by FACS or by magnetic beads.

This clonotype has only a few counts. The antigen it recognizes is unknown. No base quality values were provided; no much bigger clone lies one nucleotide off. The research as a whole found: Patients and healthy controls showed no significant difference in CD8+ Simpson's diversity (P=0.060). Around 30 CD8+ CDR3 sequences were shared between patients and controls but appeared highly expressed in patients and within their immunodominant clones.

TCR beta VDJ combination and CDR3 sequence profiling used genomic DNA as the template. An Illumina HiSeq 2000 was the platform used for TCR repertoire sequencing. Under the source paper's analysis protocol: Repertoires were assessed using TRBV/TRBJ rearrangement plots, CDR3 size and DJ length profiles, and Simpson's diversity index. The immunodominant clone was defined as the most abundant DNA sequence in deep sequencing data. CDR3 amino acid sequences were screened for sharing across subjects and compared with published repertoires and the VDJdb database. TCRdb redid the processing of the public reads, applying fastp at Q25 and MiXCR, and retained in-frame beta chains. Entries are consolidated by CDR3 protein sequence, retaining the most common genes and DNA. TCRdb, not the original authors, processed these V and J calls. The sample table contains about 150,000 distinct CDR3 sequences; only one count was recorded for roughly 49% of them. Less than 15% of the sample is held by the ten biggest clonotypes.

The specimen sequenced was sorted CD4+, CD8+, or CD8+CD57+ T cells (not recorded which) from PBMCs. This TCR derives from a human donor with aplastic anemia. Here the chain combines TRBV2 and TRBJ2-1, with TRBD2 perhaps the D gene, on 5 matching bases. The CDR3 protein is CASSDYPLTYNEQFF. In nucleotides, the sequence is TGTGCCAGCAGCGACTACCCGCTGACCTACAATGAGCAGTTCTTC.